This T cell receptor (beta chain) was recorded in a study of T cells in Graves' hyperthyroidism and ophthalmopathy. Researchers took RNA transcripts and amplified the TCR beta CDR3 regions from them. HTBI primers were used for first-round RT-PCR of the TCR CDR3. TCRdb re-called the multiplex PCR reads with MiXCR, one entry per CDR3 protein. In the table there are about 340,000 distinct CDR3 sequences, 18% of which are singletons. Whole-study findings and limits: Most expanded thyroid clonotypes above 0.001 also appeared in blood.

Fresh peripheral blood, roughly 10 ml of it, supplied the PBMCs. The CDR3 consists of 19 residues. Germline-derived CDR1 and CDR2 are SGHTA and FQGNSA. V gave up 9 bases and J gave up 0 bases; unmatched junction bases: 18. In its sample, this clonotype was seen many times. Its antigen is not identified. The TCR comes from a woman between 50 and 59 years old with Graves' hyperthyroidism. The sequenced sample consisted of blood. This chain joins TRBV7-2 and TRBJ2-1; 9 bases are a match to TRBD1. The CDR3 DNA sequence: TGTGCCAGTTCACGGGACAGGGCCACCGCATTGAGCTCCTACAATGAGCAGTTCTTC. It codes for CASSRDRATALSSYNEQFF.